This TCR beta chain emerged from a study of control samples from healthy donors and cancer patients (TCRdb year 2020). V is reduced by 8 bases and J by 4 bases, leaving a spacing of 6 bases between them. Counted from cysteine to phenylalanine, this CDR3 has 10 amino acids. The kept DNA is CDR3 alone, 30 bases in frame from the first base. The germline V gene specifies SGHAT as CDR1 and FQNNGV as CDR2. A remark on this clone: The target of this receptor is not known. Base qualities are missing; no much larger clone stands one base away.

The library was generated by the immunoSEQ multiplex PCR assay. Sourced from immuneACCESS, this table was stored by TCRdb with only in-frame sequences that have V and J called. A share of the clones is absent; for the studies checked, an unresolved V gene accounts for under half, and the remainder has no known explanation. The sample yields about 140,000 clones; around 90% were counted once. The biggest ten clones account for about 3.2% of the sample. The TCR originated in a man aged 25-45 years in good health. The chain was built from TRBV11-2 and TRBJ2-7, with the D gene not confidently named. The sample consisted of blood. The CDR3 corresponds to CASGKYEQYF. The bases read TGTGCCAGCGGTAAATACGAGCAGTACTTC.